Following are 19 T cell receptor beta chains from one sample sequenced in a study of patients and donors after allogeneic stem cell transplantation. TCRdb re-derived calls from the RT-PCR reads in MiXCR, one entry per CDR3 protein. Among approximately 150,000 distinct CDR3 sequences listed, about a third were seen once. The sequencing input was blood, either unsorted or a sorted T cell fraction (not recorded which). The receptors here all came from a human donor who was either an allogeneic HSCT recipient or a stem cell or donor lymphocyte infusion donor (not recorded which). It is not recorded whose cells these are; they may come from a transplant donor.

This clonotype was recorded only once. This chain joins TRBV5-1 and TRBJ2-1, with D possibly being TRBD2 (5 bases). V dropped 4 bases and J dropped 3 bases, with 8 bases sitting between them. CDR3 size: 13 residues. Germline loops: CDR1 SGHRS, CDR2 YFSETQ. The CDR3 nucleotides are TGCGCCAGCAGCGTTGGACTCTACAATGAGCAGTTCTTC. It specifies CASSVGLYNEQFF.

The chain joins TRBV14 to TRBJ1-2; unclear D gene. Germline V gene sequence: CDR1 SGHDN, CDR2 FVKESK. The CDR3 extends over 13 amino acids. V was clipped by 1 base and J by 5 bases, with 8 bases between them. As DNA, the CDR3 is TGTGCCAGCAGCCAAGTGCGAGGTTATGGCTACACCTTC. Translating it yields CASSQVRGYGYTF.

The chain links TRBV12-3 or TRBV12-4 to TRBJ2-7, with a tentative D call TRBD2 (6 bases). Trimming shortened V by 6 bases and J by 3 bases, and 12 bases separated the two germline ends. CDR3 length: 13 residues. The CDR3, as DNA: TGTGCCAGCAGCGCGGGAAGCCACTACGAGCAGTACGTC. Translation: CASSAGSHYEQYV.

The sample holds one count of this clonotype. The rearrangement joins TRBV15 to TRBJ2-5; tentative D call: TRBD1 (6 bases). Germline CDR1 LNHNV, CDR2 YYDKDF (reference sequence). V was trimmed by 4 bases and J by 3 bases, leaving 6 bases between them. CDR3 length: 12 amino acids. CDR3 nucleotide sequence: TGTGCCACCAGCAACAGGGAAGAGACCCAGTACTTC. It is translated as CATSNREETQYF.

The chain links TRBV5-1 to TRBJ2-3, with D possibly TRBD1 on 6 matching bases. Germline V CDR1 and CDR2: SGHRS, YFSETQ. Trimming cost V 5 bases and J 2 bases, with 9 bases left between them. CDR3 length: 13 residues. CDR3 sequence: CASRDSNTDTQYF. The CDR3, as DNA: TGCGCCAGCAGGGACAGTAACACAGATACGCAGTATTTT. Looking up the rest from reference TRBV5-1 and TRBJ2-3 gives the full variable domain: KAGVTQTPRYLIKTRGQQVTLSCSPISGHRSVSWYQQTPGQGLQFLFEYFSETQRNKGNFPGRFSGRQFSNSRSEMNVSTLELGDSALYLCASRDSNTDTQYFGPGTRLTVL.

This chain links TRBV15 with TRBJ1-4; TRBD1 might be the D (6 bases). V was pared by 0 bases and J by 7 bases, with 12 bases between. The CDR3 has 15 amino acids. In germline, CDR1 is LNHNV, CDR2 YYDKDF (reference sequence). CDR3 residues: CATSRDGKGGEKLFF. The DNA for the CDR3 is TGTGCCACCAGCAGAGATGGGAAGGGGGGTGAAAAACTGTTTTTT.

The J gene is TRBJ1-1, the V gene TRBV20-1, with TRBD1 matching over 8 bases. The CDR3 length is 13 residues. CDR1 and CDR2 (germline): DFQATT, SNEGSKA (reference sequence). The J segment lost 5 bases and the V segment lost 4 bases, leaving 6 bases of the junction unmatched. The CDR3 DNA reads as TGCAGTGCTATAAGACAGGGGAGAACTGAAGCTTTCTTT. Translated, it gives CSAIRQGRTEAFF.

The chain carries TRBV27 and TRBJ2-3; tentatively, D is TRBD2 (5 bases). The CDR3 has 13 amino acids. V was pared by 6 bases and J by 8 bases, with 15 bases between. The germline V gene has CDR1 MNHEY and CDR2 SMNVEV (reference sequence). CDR3 nucleotide sequence: TGTGCCAGCAGAGGGCTAGCCGTAGGTACGCAGTATTTT. Residues: CASRGLAVGTQYF.

This clonotype has just a few counts. The rearrangement joins TRBV5-1 to TRBJ1-5; tentative D call: TRBD1 (5 bases). Germline-derived CDR1 and CDR2 are SGHRS and YFSETQ. There are 13 residues in the CDR3. The germline V and J ends were trimmed by 0 bases and 8 bases, with 9 bases remaining between them. The CDR3 spells CASSLAAGEPQHF. DNA for the CDR3: TGCGCCAGCAGCTTGGCCGCGGGGGAGCCCCAGCATTTT.

The chain carries TRBV6-2 or TRBV6-3 and TRBJ1-5, with 7 bases identical to TRBD1. CDR3 length: 19 amino acids. With 2 bases clipped from V and 2 bases from J, the junction kept 15 bases outside the gene matches. Germline CDR1 reads MNHEY; CDR2 reads SVGEGT. The CDR3: CASSYDRDRLLLGNQPQHF. In DNA form, the CDR3 reads TGTGCCAGCAGTTACGATAGGGACAGACTACTTTTGGGCAATCAGCCCCAGCATTTT.

The sample holds a few counts of this clonotype. The chain links TRBV3-1 to TRBJ2-7; TRBD1 might be the D (5 bases). The CDR3 has 16 amino acids. Germline V gene data show CDR1 as LGHDT and CDR2 as YNNKEL (reference sequence). Trimming left V 0 bases short and J 0 bases short, with 12 bases between. The CDR3 DNA reads TGTGCCAGCAGCCAAGATAGGGGCGTCAGCTCCTACGAGCAGTACTTC. Translated, it gives CASSQDRGVSSYEQYF.

This clonotype was counted only a few times. The genes are TRBV24-1 and TRBJ1-1; D might be TRBD1 (6 bases). Germline V CDR1 and CDR2: KGHDR, SFDVKD. The CDR3 totals 15 residues. V dropped 2 bases and J dropped 1 base, with 10 bases sitting between them. The CDR3 reads CATSDSRGWNTEAFF. CDR3 DNA: TGTGCCACCAGTGATTCCAGGGGATGGAACACTGAAGCTTTCTTT.

The chain uses TRBV3-1 and TRBJ1-5; 8 bases agree with TRBD1. The junction had 13 bases not matched to a gene; V was cut back by 2 bases and J by 10 bases. Per germline, CDR1 LGHDT and CDR2 YNNKEL (reference sequence). The CDR3 is 16 amino acids. The CDR3 reads CASSQSLGTGTGPQHF. CDR3 nucleotide sequence: TGTGCCAGCAGCCAATCCCTTGGGACAGGCACGGGCCCCCAGCATTTT.

Only a few counts were recorded for this clonotype. The chain employs TRBV28 and TRBJ1-2, with a weak D call TRBD1 (5 bases). The CDR3 runs to 13 residues. V lost 8 bases, J lost 4 bases, and 14 bases lay in between. Per germline, CDR1 MDHEN and CDR2 SYDVKM. DNA for the CDR3: TGTGCCAGCCTCCCGGGACGGCGCTATGGCTACACCTTC. Its translation is CASLPGRRYGYTF.

V is TRBV3-1 and J is TRBJ1-2, with D tentatively TRBD1 (5 bases). V was cut by 0 bases and J by 8 bases, with 16 bases left in between. The CDR3 has 15 residues. Germline lookup yields CDR1 LGHDT and CDR2 YNNKEL (reference sequence). The CDR3 nucleotides read TGTGCCAGCAGCCAAGATTTCGGGACGATGGGCGGCTACACCTTC. This codes for CASSQDFGTMGGYTF.

This clonotype was recorded only once. The CDR3, as DNA: TGTGCCAGCAACAGGGGGATGGAGACCCAGTACTTC. This encodes CASNRGMETQYF. V is TRBV7-9 and J is TRBJ2-5; 8 bases are shared with TRBD1. The CDR3 extends over 12 amino acids. Germline trimming cut 7 bases from V and 5 bases from J; bases unmatched to any gene: 3. CDR1 and CDR2 from the germline V gene are SEHNR and FQNEAQ (reference sequence).

This clonotype was picked up a small number of times. The CDR3 loop reads CASSVGGSGNQPQHF. In DNA form, the CDR3 reads TGTGCCAGCAGCGTGGGAGGGAGCGGCAATCAGCCCCAGCATTTT. The chain is built from TRBV9 and TRBJ1-5; no clear D. V was clipped by 2 bases and J by 2 bases, with 11 bases between them. Germline CDR1 reads SGDLS; CDR2 reads YYNGEE. The CDR3 totals 15 residues.

The chain employs TRBV7-9 and TRBJ1-1, with D maybe TRBD1 (5 bases). Germline V gives CDR1 SEHNR, CDR2 FQNEAQ (reference sequence). This CDR3 has 15 amino acids. V lost 5 bases and J 7 bases, leaving 20 bases between the germline ends. The DNA for the CDR3 is TGTGCCAGCAGCCCCCAACCGGGACGGCCGATTGAAGCTTTCTTT. Residues: CASSPQPGRPIEAFF. Looking up the rest from reference TRBV7-9 and TRBJ1-1 gives the full variable domain: DTGVSQNPRHKITKRGQNVTFRCDPISEHNRLYWYRQTLGQGPEFLTYFQNEAQLEKSRLLSDRFSAERPKGSFSTLEIQRTEQGDSAMYLCASSPQPGRPIEAFFGQGTRLTVV.

This clonotype was observed a handful of times. The V and J genes are TRBV20-1 and TRBJ1-2; tentative D call: TRBD1 (5 bases). The ends were cut back, 1 base at V and 2 bases at J, with 14 bases in the middle. Germline CDR1 and CDR2: DFQATT and SNEGSKA (reference sequence). The CDR3 consists of 15 residues. The CDR3 region has the DNA TGCAGTGCTAGAGCGGATGGGGCAGCAAACTATGGCTACACCTTC. Translating it yields CSARADGAANYGYTF.